These T cell receptor beta chains were read from a single sample in a study of a mutant IDH1 vaccine in newly diagnosed glioma. The data were produced by immunoSEQ multiplex PCR, yet TCRdb's version contains in-frame clones alone and is incomplete. Of approximately 34,000 clones listed, approximately 90% were seen once; the top ten hold approximately 2%. No antigens are known for them. Sequencing used PBMCs, obtained from a glioma patient whose treatment included an IDH1 peptide vaccine. The receptors were sampled from a man aged 40-49 years with glioma. Each CDR3 is given with its conserved first and last residue. The D gene is left open where the match is weak. A row's size may be missing; if present it is once, few, many or a size class.

j_call: TRBJ2-3
clone_size: .
d_call: TRBD1
v_call: TRBV5-6
cdr3_aa: CASSSIRTGGYFRTDTQYF
cdr3_nt: TGTGCCAGCAGCTCCATCAGGACAGGGGGATATTTCCGGACAGATACGCAGTATTTT

j_call: TRBJ1-2
clone_size: few
d_call: TRBD1
v_call: TRBV4-1
cdr3_aa: CASSPAGQIYGYTF
cdr3_nt: TGCGCCAGCAGCCCCGCGGGACAGATCTATGGCTACACCTTC

j_call: TRBJ2-3
clone_size: .
d_call: TRBD1
v_call: TRBV9
cdr3_aa: CASSEPLDRGPGADTQYF
cdr3_nt: TGTGCCAGCAGCGAGCCCCTGGACAGGGGGCCGGGTGCAGATACGCAGTATTTT

j_call: TRBJ2-2
clone_size: .
d_call: TRBD1
v_call: TRBV5-1
cdr3_aa: CASSSQGQGVSGELFF
cdr3_nt: TGCGCCAGCAGCTCTCAAGGACAGGGGGTTTCCGGGGAGCTGTTTTTT

j_call: TRBJ1-2
clone_size: .
d_call: .
v_call: TRBV4-1
cdr3_aa: CASSHNPLGYGYTF
cdr3_nt: TGCGCCAGCAGCCACAACCCCTTGGGGTATGGCTACACCTTC

j_call: TRBJ2-1
clone_size: .
d_call: TRBD1
v_call: TRBV28
cdr3_aa: CASRTYRGRRNEQFF
cdr3_nt: TGTGCCAGCAGAACATACAGGGGGCGAAGGAATGAGCAGTTCTTC

j_call: TRBJ1-2
clone_size: .
d_call: TRBD1
v_call: TRBV7-8
cdr3_aa: CASSLLPRGVNGYTF
cdr3_nt: TGTGCCAGCAGCTTACTCCCCAGGGGGGTAAACGGCTACACCTTC

j_call: TRBJ2-2
clone_size: .
d_call: TRBD2
v_call: TRBV15
cdr3_aa: CATSWSGLAGNTGELFF
cdr3_nt: TGTGCCACCAGCTGGAGCGGACTAGCGGGAAACACCGGGGAGCTGTTTTTT

j_call: TRBJ1-6
clone_size: .
d_call: TRBD1
v_call: TRBV28
cdr3_aa: CASSRSGQGWSPLHF
cdr3_nt: TGTGCCAGCAGTCGCTCGGGACAGGGTTGGTCACCCCTCCACTTT

j_call: TRBJ1-3
clone_size: .
d_call: .
v_call: TRBV4-3
cdr3_aa: CASSLARGAGNTIYF
cdr3_nt: TGCGCCAGCAGCTTAGCGAGAGGGGCTGGAAACACCATATATTTT

j_call: TRBJ2-1
clone_size: .
d_call: .
v_call: TRBV5-1
cdr3_aa: CASSTEGDYHNEQFF
cdr3_nt: TGCGCCAGCAGCACTGAGGGGGACTACCACAATGAGCAGTTCTTC

j_call: TRBJ2-1
clone_size: few
d_call: .
v_call: TRBV14
cdr3_aa: CASSQSTGYDEQFF
cdr3_nt: TGTGCCAGCAGCCAATCTACAGGTTATGATGAGCAGTTCTTC

j_call: TRBJ1-1
clone_size: few
d_call: .
v_call: TRBV6-5
cdr3_aa: CASSARERGNTEAFF
cdr3_nt: TGTGCCAGCAGCGCCCGGGAGAGGGGGAACACTGAAGCTTTCTTT

j_call: TRBJ2-5
clone_size: .
d_call: TRBD2
v_call: TRBV7-3
cdr3_aa: CASKIARESETQYF
cdr3_nt: TGTGCCAGCAAAATCGCGCGGGAGTCAGAGACCCAGTACTTC

j_call: TRBJ2-3
clone_size: .
d_call: .
v_call: TRBV10-3
cdr3_aa: CAIMGESSRDTQYF
cdr3_nt: TGTGCCATCATGGGGGAGTCAAGTCGGGATACGCAGTATTTT

j_call: TRBJ1-2
clone_size: .
d_call: .
v_call: TRBV5-6
cdr3_aa: CASSLGGRGGYTF
cdr3_nt: TGTGCCAGCAGCTTGGGTGGCAGGGGTGGCTACACCTTC

j_call: TRBJ1-1
clone_size: once
d_call: .
v_call: TRBV29-1
cdr3_aa: CSVGDDTEAFF
cdr3_nt: TGCAGCGTTGGGGATGACACTGAAGCTTTCTTT

j_call: TRBJ1-5
clone_size: .
d_call: .
v_call: TRBV9
cdr3_aa: CASTRTLYSNQPQHF
cdr3_nt: TGTGCCAGCACCAGGACACTCTATAGCAATCAGCCCCAGCATTTT

j_call: TRBJ2-1
clone_size: .
d_call: TRBD1
v_call: TRBV7-8
cdr3_aa: CASSTTGDNEQFF
cdr3_nt: TGTGCCAGCAGCACGACAGGGGACAATGAGCAGTTCTTC

j_call: TRBJ1-2
clone_size: .
d_call: .
v_call: TRBV18
cdr3_aa: CASSPEAYGYTF
cdr3_nt: TGTGCCAGCTCACCAGAAGCCTATGGCTACACCTTC

j_call: TRBJ1-1
clone_size: .
d_call: .
v_call: TRBV5-6
cdr3_aa: CASSLTRTEAFF
cdr3_nt: TGTGCCAGCAGCTTGACCCGAACTGAAGCTTTCTTT

j_call: TRBJ1-1
clone_size: .
d_call: .
v_call: TRBV7-8
cdr3_aa: CASSLRPKSNTEAFF
cdr3_nt: TGTGCCAGCAGCTTACGCCCCAAATCGAACACTGAAGCTTTCTTT

j_call: TRBJ2-7
clone_size: .
d_call: TRBD2
v_call: TRBV28
cdr3_aa: CASSLWDLAGLSYEQYF
cdr3_nt: TGTGCCAGCAGTTTATGGGATCTAGCGGGACTCTCCTACGAGCAGTACTTC

j_call: TRBJ1-6
clone_size: .
d_call: .
v_call: TRBV2
cdr3_aa: CASGGLGGNSPLHF
cdr3_nt: TGTGCCAGCGGGGGGTTGGGAGGCAATTCACCCCTCCACTTT

j_call: TRBJ1-4
clone_size: .
d_call: .
v_call: TRBV28
cdr3_aa: CASSIGQANEKLFF
cdr3_nt: TGTGCCAGCAGTATCGGACAAGCTAATGAAAAACTGTTTTTT

j_call: TRBJ1-2
clone_size: .
d_call: TRBD1
v_call: TRBV19
cdr3_aa: CASIAGDSPNYGYTF
cdr3_nt: TGTGCCAGTATCGCGGGGGACAGCCCTAACTATGGCTACACCTTC

j_call: TRBJ1-5
clone_size: .
d_call: TRBD1
v_call: TRBV19
cdr3_aa: CASRRGQGDNQPQHF
cdr3_nt: TGTGCCAGCCGCAGGGGACAGGGGGACAATCAGCCCCAGCATTTT

j_call: TRBJ2-4
clone_size: .
d_call: .
v_call: TRBV11-2
cdr3_aa: CASSFLLAKNIQYF
cdr3_nt: TGTGCCAGCAGCTTCCTTCTAGCCAAAAACATTCAGTACTTC

j_call: TRBJ1-1
clone_size: once
d_call: .
v_call: TRBV15
cdr3_aa: CATSRDGETNTEAFF
cdr3_nt: TGTGCCACCAGCAGAGATGGTGAAACGAACACTGAAGCTTTCTTT

j_call: TRBJ2-2
clone_size: .
d_call: .
v_call: TRBV6-5
cdr3_aa: CASSQGGRNTGELFF
cdr3_nt: TGTGCCAGCAGTCAGGGGGGGCGCAACACCGGGGAGCTGTTTTTT

j_call: TRBJ1-3
clone_size: .
d_call: .
v_call: TRBV6-1
cdr3_aa: CASSVNFWGGNTIYF
cdr3_nt: TGTGCCAGCAGTGTAAACTTTTGGGGGGGAAACACCATATATTTT

j_call: TRBJ2-3
clone_size: .
d_call: .
v_call: TRBV7-2
cdr3_aa: CASSLGTIHTDTQYF
cdr3_nt: TGTGCCAGCAGCTTAGGGACTATTCACACAGATACGCAGTATTTT

j_call: TRBJ1-2
clone_size: .
d_call: .
v_call: TRBV15
cdr3_aa: CATRVGKDYGYTF
cdr3_nt: TGTGCCACCAGGGTAGGGAAGGACTATGGCTACACCTTC